These 21 T cell receptor beta chains share one sample of origin, sequenced in a study of chemoradiotherapy in HPV16-positive cancers (dated 2022 in TCRdb). Libraries came from the immunoSEQ multiplex PCR assay. This immuneACCESS table, as held by TCRdb, lists in-frame sequences with V and J called but not all clones. Of the missing ones, under half trace to an unresolved V gene in checked studies; the others have no known cause. This sample lists some 17,000 clones; 85% to 95% were detected once. The top ten clones comprise around 14% of the sample. The sequences come from blood, collected from a patient who underwent chemoradiotherapy. The receptors were sampled from a human donor with HPV-associated anogenital cancer.

This clone was seen just once. The chain combines TRBV7-9 with TRBJ1-3, with D hard to call. CDR3 size: 14 residues. Trimming pared 5 bases from V and 2 bases from J, leaving 10 bases between. Germline assignment: CDR1 SEHNR and CDR2 FQNEAQ (reference sequence). CDR3 in DNA: TGTGCCAGCAGCCTAATACCTCCTGGAAACACCATATATTTT. Protein: CASSLIPPGNTIYF.

The chain carries TRBV14 and TRBJ1-3; no clear D. The CDR3 totals 15 residues. Trimming left V 4 bases short and J 0 bases short, with 10 bases between. Germline values: CDR1 SGHDN, CDR2 FVKESK. CDR3 in DNA: TGTGCCAGCAGCCGCGGAGCAATCTCTGGAAACACCATATATTTT. Translation gives CASSRGAISGNTIYF. The variable domain in full, completed from reference TRBV14 and TRBJ1-3, reads EAGVTQFPSHSVIEKGQTVTLRCDPISGHDNLYWYRRVMGKEIKFLLHFVKESKQDESGMPNNRFLAERTGGTYSTLKVQPAELEDSGVYFCASSRGAISGNTIYFGEGSWLTVV.

Worth noting for this clone: One junction end disagrees with the germline gene, perhaps due to a read error. V gene TRBV15 combines with J gene TRBJ2-3; 14 bases are shared with TRBD2. Germline V gives CDR1 LNHNV, CDR2 YYDKDF (reference sequence). The CDR3 contains 16 residues. CDR3 bases: TGTGCCACCAGGAGAGGACTAGCGGGGGGTTCAGATACGCAGTATTTT. This codes for CATRRGLAGGSDTQYF. Full variable domain (remainder filled in from reference TRBV15 and TRBJ2-3): DAMVIQNPRYQVTQFGKPVTLSCSQTLNHNVMYWYQQKSSQAPKLLFHYYDKDFNNEADTPDNFQSRRPNTSFCFLDIRSPGLGDTAMYLCATRRGLAGGSDTQYFGPGTRLTVL.

The chain joins TRBV6-4 to TRBJ2-7; D is ambiguous. CDR3 length: 16 residues. Germline CDR1 and CDR2: MRHNA and SNTAGT. Trimming took 6 bases from V and 0 from J, leaving 18 bases between them. The CDR3 is CASRGSPGPFSYEQYV. The DNA for the CDR3 is TGTGCCAGCAGGGGATCCCCCGGGCCATTCTCCTACGAGCAGTACGTC.

This rearrangement joins TRBV30 to TRBJ1-3; 7 bases map to TRBD1. The CDR3 has 13 amino acids. Germline CDR1 and CDR2: GTSNPN and SVGIG (reference sequence). Unmatched junction bases numbered 5, after V lost 5 bases and J lost 4 bases. The CDR3 loop reads CAWDRTGGNTIYF. CDR3 bases: TGTGCCTGGGATAGGACAGGAGGAAACACCATATATTTT.

The chain uses TRBV5-1 and TRBJ2-3, with TRBD1 matching over 9 bases. The CDR3 sequence is 16 residues long. V was clipped by 4 bases and J by 6 bases; unmatched bases: 12. Germline V gives CDR1 SGHRS, CDR2 YFSETQ. The CDR3 DNA follows: TGCGCCAGCAGCGTCACCCCGGGACAGGGTGGGGATACGCAGTATTTT. Amino acid sequence: CASSVTPGQGGDTQYF. Drawing the rest from reference TRBV5-1 and TRBJ2-3, the complete variable domain is KAGVTQTPRYLIKTRGQQVTLSCSPISGHRSVSWYQQTPGQGLQFLFEYFSETQRNKGNFPGRFSGRQFSNSRSEMNVSTLELGDSALYLCASSVTPGQGGDTQYFGPGTRLTVL.

The J gene is TRBJ2-3, the V gene TRBV20-1; D gene uncertain. Trimming took 6 bases from V and 4 from J, leaving 8 bases between them. Per germline, CDR1 DFQATT and CDR2 SNEGSKA (reference sequence). The CDR3 is made up of 11 amino acids. The CDR3 loop reads CSARFPDTQYF. The CDR3 DNA follows: TGCAGTGCGAGGTTCCCAGATACGCAGTATTTT.

CDR3 DNA sequence: TGTGCCAGCAGCACCATCCCGGGACAGGGGTTGGTCATTCAGTACTTC. It yields the protein CASSTIPGQGLVIQYF. The rearrangement links TRBV7-9 to TRBJ2-4, with 10 positions matching TRBD1. The CDR3 is 16 amino acids. V was pared by 5 bases and J by 9 bases, with 13 bases of the junction left unmatched. Germline V CDR1 and CDR2: SEHNR, FQNEAQ (reference sequence).

J is TRBJ2-1 and V is TRBV13; 10 nucleotides line up with TRBD2. The CDR3 length is 12 residues. J was trimmed by 12 bases and V by 3 bases; bases with no gene match: 2. Per germline, CDR1 PRHDT and CDR2 FYEKMQ (reference sequence). The DNA of the CDR3 is TGTGCCAGCAGCTTCCCTAGCGGGGGGCAGTTCTTC. This sequence encodes CASSFPSGGQFF.

Written as DNA, the CDR3 is TGCGCCAGCAGTGAGAGCACGGGGAACACTGAAGCTTTCTTT. Protein sequence: CASSESTGNTEAFF. The gene calls are TRBV10-1 and TRBJ1-1; D ambiguous. CDR1 WNHNN and CDR2 SYGVQD come from the germline V gene (reference sequence). V gave up 2 bases and J gave up 1 base, with 8 bases separating them. The CDR3 totals 14 residues.

This clone came up once. This chain joins TRBV6-1 and TRBJ2-6; D is possibly TRBD1 (5 bases). Trimming shortened V by 2 bases and J by 2 bases, and 7 bases separated the two germline ends. Germline lookup yields CDR1 MNHNS and CDR2 SASEGT. This CDR3 has 15 residues. The CDR3 region has the DNA TGTGCCAGCAGTGAACAGGGAACTGGGGCCAACGTCCTGACTTTC. This encodes CASSEQGTGANVLTF.

The table lists this clone with a count of one. CDR3 region: CSVWTGSSTEAFF. CDR3 nucleotide sequence: TGCAGCGTATGGACAGGGTCAAGCACTGAAGCTTTCTTT. V usage is TRBV29-1 and J usage is TRBJ1-1; 8 bases map to TRBD1. Germline V gene sequence: CDR1 SQVTM, CDR2 ANQGSEA. V lost 6 bases and J lost 4; bases outside the gene matches: 7. This CDR3 is built from 13 residues.

The rearrangement links TRBV19 to TRBJ2-3; perhaps TRBD2 as D (6 bases). This CDR3 is 11 amino acids long. V was pared by 9 bases and J by 7 bases, with 11 bases between. CDR1 is LNHDA, CDR2 SQIVND, per germline (reference sequence). CDR3 region: CASSGDYTQYF. The CDR3 nucleotides are TGTGCCAGCTCGGGAGACTATACGCAGTATTTT.

The V gene is TRBV6-1, the J gene TRBJ1-6; no firm D call. The V gene lost 7 bases and the J gene lost 8 bases, with 18 bases spanning the gap. The CDR3 has 15 amino acids. Germline V gene lookup returns CDR1 MNHNS and CDR2 SASEGT. The CDR3 protein is CASNLTAAPYSPLHF. CDR3 DNA sequence: TGTGCCAGCAATCTGACTGCCGCCCCTTATTCACCCCTCCACTTT.

The CDR3 protein is CAWSSTSTGELFF. The CDR3 DNA sequence: TGTGCCTGGAGTAGTACTAGCACCGGGGAGCTGTTTTTT. The rearrangement joins TRBV30 to TRBJ2-2; D may be TRBD2 (5 bases). The CDR3 runs 13 residues. Trimming shortened V by 2 bases and J by 4 bases, and 8 bases separated the two germline ends. Germline CDR1 GTSNPN, CDR2 SVGIG (reference sequence).

This clone was picked up a small number of times. The J gene is TRBJ1-5, the V gene TRBV10-3; 9 positions match TRBD1. Germline V gene lookup returns CDR1 ENHRY and CDR2 SYGVKD. CDR3 size: 14 residues. After removal of 2 bases from V and 6 bases from J, the junction contained 2 bases not matched to a gene. The CDR3 DNA sequence: TGTGCCATCAGTGAGCGGGACAGGGTTCAGCCCCAGCATTTT. Residues: CAISERDRVQPQHF.

The rearrangement links TRBV2 to TRBJ1-2; a weak D match, TRBD1 (5 bases). The CDR3 is made up of 13 amino acids. V lost 6 bases and J lost 4, with 12 bases in between. Germline CDR1 reads SNHLY; CDR2 reads FYNNEI. CDR3 bases: TGTGCCAGCAGGGTTACAGGCGCCTATGGCTACACCTTC. Its protein product is CASRVTGAYGYTF.

J is TRBJ2-5 and V is TRBV5-1, with D hard to call. TRBJ2-7 explains the end of the DNA better; the J call may be wrong. The CDR3 covers 15 residues. Germline V lookup: CDR1 SGHRS, CDR2 YFSETQ. The CDR3 sequence: CASSLTLGSSYEQYF. The CDR3 coding sequence is TGCGCCAGCAGCTTGACACTTGGTAGCTCCTACGAGCAGTACTTC.

The rearrangement links TRBV10-2 to TRBJ2-2, with 7 bases matching TRBD1. Germline V gene lookup returns CDR1 WSHSY and CDR2 SAAADI. The CDR3 spans 15 residues. V was pared by 5 bases and J by 0 bases, with 3 bases of the junction left unmatched. Here the CDR3 reads CASSTDRSNTGELFF. The CDR3 DNA reads TGCGCCAGCAGTACGGACAGGTCGAACACCGGGGAGCTGTTTTTT.

V gene TRBV10-2 combines with J gene TRBJ2-3; 8 positions agree with TRBD2. The CDR3 covers 15 residues. CDR1 is WSHSY, CDR2 SAAADI, per germline. V was pared by 6 bases and J by 2 bases, with 7 bases of the junction left unmatched. The CDR3 spells CASSLSGGDTDTQYF. The CDR3 nucleotides read TGCGCCAGCAGCCTGAGCGGGGGAGACACAGATACGCAGTATTTT.

The gene calls are TRBV10-3 and TRBJ2-1; tentatively, D is TRBD1 (5 bases). The V gene lost 4 bases and the J gene lost 8 bases, with 9 bases spanning the gap. The length of the CDR3 is 12 residues. Germline V CDR1 and CDR2: ENHRY, SYGVKD. The chain's CDR3 is CAISGQGYEQFF. CDR3 bases: TGTGCCATCAGTGGTCAGGGTTATGAGCAGTTCTTC.